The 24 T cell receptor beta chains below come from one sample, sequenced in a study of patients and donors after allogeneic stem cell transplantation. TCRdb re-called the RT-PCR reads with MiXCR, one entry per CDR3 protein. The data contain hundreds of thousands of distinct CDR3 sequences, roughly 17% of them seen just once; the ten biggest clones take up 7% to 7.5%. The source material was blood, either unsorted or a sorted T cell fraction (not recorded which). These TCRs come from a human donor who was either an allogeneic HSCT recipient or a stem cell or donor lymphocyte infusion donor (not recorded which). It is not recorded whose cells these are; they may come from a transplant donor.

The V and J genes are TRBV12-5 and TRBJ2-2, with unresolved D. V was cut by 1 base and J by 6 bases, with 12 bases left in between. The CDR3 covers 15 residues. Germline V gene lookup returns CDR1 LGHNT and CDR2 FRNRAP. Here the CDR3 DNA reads TGTGCTAGTGGTTTGGGGCCGAACACGGCCGGGGAGCTGTTTTTT. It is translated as CASGLGPNTAGELFF.

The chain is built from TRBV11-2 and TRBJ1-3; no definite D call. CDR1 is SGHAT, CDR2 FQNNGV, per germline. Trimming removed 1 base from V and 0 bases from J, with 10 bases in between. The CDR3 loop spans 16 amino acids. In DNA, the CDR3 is TGTGCCAGCAGCTTAGCCCCGGATTACTCTGGAAACACCATATATTTT. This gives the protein CASSLAPDYSGNTIYF. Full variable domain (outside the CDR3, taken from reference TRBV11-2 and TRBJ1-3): EAGVAQSPRYKIIEKRQSVAFWCNPISGHATLYWYQQILGQGPKLLIQFQNNGVVDDSQLPKDRFSAERLKGVDSTLKIQPAKLEDSAVYLCASSLAPDYSGNTIYFGEGSWLTVV.

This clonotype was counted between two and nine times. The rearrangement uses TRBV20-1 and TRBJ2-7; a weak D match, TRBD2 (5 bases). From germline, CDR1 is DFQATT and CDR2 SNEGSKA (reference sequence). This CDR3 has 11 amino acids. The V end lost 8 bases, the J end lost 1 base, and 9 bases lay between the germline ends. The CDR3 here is CSITGSYEQYF. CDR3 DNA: TGCAGTATAACGGGGTCCTACGAGCAGTACTTC.

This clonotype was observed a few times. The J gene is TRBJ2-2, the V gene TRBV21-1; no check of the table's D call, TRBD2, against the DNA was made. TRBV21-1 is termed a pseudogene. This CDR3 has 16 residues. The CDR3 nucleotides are TGTGCCAGCAGCAGACCGGGACTGAAGAACACCGGGGAGCTGTTTTTT. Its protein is CASSRPGLKNTGELFF.

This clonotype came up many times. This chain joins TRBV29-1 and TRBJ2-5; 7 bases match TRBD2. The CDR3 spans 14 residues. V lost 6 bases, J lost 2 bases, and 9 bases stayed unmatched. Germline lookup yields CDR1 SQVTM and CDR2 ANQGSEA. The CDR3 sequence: CSVQPGLQQETQYF. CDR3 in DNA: TGCAGCGTACAACCGGGACTACAACAAGAGACCCAGTACTTC.

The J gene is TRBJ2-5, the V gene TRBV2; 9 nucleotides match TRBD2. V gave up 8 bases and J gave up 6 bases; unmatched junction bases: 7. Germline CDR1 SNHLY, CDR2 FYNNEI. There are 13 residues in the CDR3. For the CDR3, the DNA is TGTGCCAGCGTTAGCGGGAGTTTAAAGACCCAGTACTTC. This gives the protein CASVSGSLKTQYF.

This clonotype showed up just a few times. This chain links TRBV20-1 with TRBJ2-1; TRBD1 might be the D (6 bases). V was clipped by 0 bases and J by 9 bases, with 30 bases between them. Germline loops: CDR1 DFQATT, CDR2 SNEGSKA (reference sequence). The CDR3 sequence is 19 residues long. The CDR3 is CSARDLQGFEGSVNGEQFF. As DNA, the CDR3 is TGCAGTGCTAGAGACTTGCAGGGGTTCGAGGGGAGTGTTAATGGTGAGCAGTTCTTC.

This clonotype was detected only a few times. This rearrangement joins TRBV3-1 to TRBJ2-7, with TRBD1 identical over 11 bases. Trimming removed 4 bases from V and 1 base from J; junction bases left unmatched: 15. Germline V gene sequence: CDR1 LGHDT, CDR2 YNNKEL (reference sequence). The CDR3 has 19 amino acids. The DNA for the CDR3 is TGTGCCAGCAGCCCCTCCGGGACAGGGGGGCTTAGAGGTTCCTACGAGCAGTACTTC. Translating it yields CASSPSGTGGLRGSYEQYF.

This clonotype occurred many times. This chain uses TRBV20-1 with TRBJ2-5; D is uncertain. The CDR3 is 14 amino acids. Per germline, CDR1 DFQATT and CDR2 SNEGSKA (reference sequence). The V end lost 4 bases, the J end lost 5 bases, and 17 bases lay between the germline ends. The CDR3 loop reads CSATQLLPWETQYF. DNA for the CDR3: TGCAGTGCTACCCAATTGCTTCCTTGGGAGACCCAGTACTTC.

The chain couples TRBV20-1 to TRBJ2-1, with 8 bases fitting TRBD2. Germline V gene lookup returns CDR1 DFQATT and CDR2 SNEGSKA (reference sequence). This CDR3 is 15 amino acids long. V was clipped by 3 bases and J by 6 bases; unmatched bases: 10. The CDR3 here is CSASDTSGALNEQFF. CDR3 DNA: TGCAGTGCTAGTGATACTAGCGGAGCTCTCAATGAGCAGTTCTTC.

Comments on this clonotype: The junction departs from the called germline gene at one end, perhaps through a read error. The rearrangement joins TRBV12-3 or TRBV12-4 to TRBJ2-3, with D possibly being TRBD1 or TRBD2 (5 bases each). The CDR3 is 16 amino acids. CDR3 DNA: TGTTCCAGCAGTTTGGACTGGTTGGGGCGCACAGATACGCAGTATTTT. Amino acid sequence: CSSSLDWLGRTDTQYF.

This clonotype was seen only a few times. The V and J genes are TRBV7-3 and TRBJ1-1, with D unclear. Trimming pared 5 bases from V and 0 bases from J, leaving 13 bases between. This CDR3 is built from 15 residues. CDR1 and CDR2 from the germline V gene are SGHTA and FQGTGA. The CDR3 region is CASSAEGGMNTEAFF. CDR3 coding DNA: TGTGCCAGCAGCGCCGAAGGTGGTATGAACACTGAAGCTTTCTTT.

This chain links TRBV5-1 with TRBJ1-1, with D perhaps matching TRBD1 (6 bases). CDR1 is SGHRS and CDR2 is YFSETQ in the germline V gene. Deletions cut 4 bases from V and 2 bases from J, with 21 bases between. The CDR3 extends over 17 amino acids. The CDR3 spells CASSPGLLTGRNTEAFF. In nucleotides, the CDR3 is TGCGCCAGCAGCCCGGGACTCTTGACAGGCAGAAACACTGAAGCTTTCTTT.

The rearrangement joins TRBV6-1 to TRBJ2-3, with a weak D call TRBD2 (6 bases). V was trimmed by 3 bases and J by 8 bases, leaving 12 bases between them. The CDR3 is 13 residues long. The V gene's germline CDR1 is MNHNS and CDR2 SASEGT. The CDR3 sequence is CASSEGLRVTQYF. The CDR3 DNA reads TGTGCCAGCAGTGAGGGACTCCGGGTTACGCAGTATTTT.

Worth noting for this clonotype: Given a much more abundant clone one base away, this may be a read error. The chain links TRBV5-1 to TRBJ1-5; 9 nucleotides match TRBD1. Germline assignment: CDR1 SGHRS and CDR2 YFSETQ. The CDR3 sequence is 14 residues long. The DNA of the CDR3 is TGCGCCAGCAGCCCGGACAGGGGAGGACAGCACCAGCATTTT. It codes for CASSPDRGGQHQHF.

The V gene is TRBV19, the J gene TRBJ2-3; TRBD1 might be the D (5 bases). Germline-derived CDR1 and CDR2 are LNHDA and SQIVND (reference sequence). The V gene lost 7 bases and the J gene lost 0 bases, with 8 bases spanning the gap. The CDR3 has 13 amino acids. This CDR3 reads CASTQGSTDTQYF. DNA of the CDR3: TGTGCCAGTACGCAGGGTAGCACAGATACGCAGTATTTT.

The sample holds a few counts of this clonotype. CDR3 amino acids: CASSEYNEQFF. The CDR3 bases are TGTGCCAGCAGTGAATACAATGAGCAGTTCTTC. V and J are TRBV2 and TRBJ2-1; D is ambiguous. CDR3 length: 11 amino acids. Germline V gene data show CDR1 as SNHLY and CDR2 as FYNNEI. V was clipped by 2 bases and J by 4 bases, with 0 bases between them.

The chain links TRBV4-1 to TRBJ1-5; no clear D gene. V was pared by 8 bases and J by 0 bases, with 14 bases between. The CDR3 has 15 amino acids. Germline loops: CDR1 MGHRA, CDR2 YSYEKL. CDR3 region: CASGYNINSNQPQHF. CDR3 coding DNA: TGCGCCAGCGGTTACAACATCAATAGCAATCAGCCCCAGCATTTT.

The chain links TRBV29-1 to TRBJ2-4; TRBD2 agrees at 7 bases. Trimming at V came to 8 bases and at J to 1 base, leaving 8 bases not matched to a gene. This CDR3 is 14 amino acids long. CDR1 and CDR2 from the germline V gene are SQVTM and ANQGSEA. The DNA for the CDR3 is TGCAGCTATCGACCCGGGGGGGCCAAAAACATTCAGTACTTC. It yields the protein CSYRPGGAKNIQYF. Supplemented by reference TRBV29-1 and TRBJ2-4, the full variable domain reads SAVISQKPSRDICQRGTSLTIQCQVDSQVTMMFWYRQQPGQSLTLIATANQGSEATYESGFVIDKFPISRPNLTFSTLTVSNMSPEDSSIYLCSYRPGGAKNIQYFGAGTRLSVL.

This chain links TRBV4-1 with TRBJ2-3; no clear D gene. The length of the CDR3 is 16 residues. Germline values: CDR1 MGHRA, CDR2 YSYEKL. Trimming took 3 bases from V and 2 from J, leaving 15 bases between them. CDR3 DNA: TGCGCCAGCAGCCATGACGGGTCCGTTACCACAGATACGCAGTATTTT. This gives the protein CASSHDGSVTTDTQYF.

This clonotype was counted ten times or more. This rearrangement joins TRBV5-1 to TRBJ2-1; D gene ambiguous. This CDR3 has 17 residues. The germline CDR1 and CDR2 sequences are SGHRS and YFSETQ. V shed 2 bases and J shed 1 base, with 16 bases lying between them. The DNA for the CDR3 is TGCGCCAGCAGCTTCCAATCGCGTCGCCTTTCCTACAATGAGCAGTTCTTC. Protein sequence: CASSFQSRRLSYNEQFF.

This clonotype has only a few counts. The DNA of the CDR3 is TGTGCCAGCAGCTTAGAGTGGGGGAACGGGGCCAACGTCCTGACTTTC. Translating gives CASSLEWGNGANVLTF. The chain joins TRBV11-2 to TRBJ2-6; tentatively, D is TRBD1 or TRBD2 (5 bases each). The germline V gene encodes CDR1 SGHAT and CDR2 FQNNGV. The CDR3 loop spans 16 amino acids. Trimming shortened V by 0 bases and J by 4 bases, and 10 bases separated the two germline ends.

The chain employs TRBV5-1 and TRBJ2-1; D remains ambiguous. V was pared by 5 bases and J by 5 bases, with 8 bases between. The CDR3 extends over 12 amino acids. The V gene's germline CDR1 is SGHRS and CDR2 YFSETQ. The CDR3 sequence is CASRKGDNEQFF. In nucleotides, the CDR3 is TGCGCCAGCAGAAAAGGAGACAATGAGCAGTTCTTC.

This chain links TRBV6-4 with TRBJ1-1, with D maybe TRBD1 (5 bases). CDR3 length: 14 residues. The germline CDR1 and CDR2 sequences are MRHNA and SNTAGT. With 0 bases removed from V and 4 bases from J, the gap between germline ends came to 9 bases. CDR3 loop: CASSDSGDSTEAFF. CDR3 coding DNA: TGTGCCAGCAGTGACTCGGGGGACTCCACTGAAGCTTTCTTT.